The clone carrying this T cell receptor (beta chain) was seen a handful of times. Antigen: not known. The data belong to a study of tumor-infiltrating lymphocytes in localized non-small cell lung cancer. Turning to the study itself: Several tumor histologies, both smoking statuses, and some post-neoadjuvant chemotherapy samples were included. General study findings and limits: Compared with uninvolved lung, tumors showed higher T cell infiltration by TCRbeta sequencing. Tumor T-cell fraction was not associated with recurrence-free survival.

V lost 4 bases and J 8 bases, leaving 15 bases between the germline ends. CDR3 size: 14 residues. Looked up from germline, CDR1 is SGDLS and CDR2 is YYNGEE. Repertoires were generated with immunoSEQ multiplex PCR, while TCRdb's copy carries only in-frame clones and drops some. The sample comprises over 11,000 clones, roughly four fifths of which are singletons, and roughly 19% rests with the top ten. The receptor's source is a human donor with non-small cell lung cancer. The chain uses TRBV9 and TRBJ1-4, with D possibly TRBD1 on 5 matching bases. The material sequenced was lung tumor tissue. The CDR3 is CASSSRGGYEKLFF. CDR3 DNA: TGTGCCAGCAGCTCCCGGGGGGGGTACGAAAAACTGTTTTTT.